The subject of this entry is one T cell receptor beta chain. Its specificity is not known. V gave up 2 bases and J gave up 3 bases; unmatched junction bases: 6. CDR3 size: 16 residues. Germline CDR1 and CDR2: SGHTA and FQGTGA. The sample belongs to a study of OX40 agonist ivuxolimab in advanced cancers. About the study: Those enrolled were 82.7% male, with a mean age of 60 years and ages from about 20 to 90.

Regarding the study as a whole: The 0.1-3.0 mg/kg partial responders had among the lowest clonal expansion. Some of the nonresponding patients also showed low levels of normalized T-cell clonal expansion.

Method: immunoSEQ multiplex PCR; TCRdb's copy keeps in-frame clones and lacks some. The data show under 80,000 clones, about 85% seen once. The chain is built from TRBV7-3 and TRBJ2-3; 9 nucleotides match TRBD2. Sequencing was performed on CD4+ or CD8+ T cells sorted from blood, taken in a trial of the OX40 agonist ivuxolimab. The origin of this receptor is an adult with an advanced solid tumor such as melanoma, head and neck, liver or kidney cancer. The CDR3 DNA sequence: TGTGCCAGCAGCTTAGACGGCCTAGCGGGGACAGATACGCAGTATTTT. It translates to CASSLDGLAGTDTQYF.